The 9 T cell receptor beta chains listed next were all sequenced from one sample in a study of identifying expanded T cells in peripheral blood. Assay used: immunoSEQ multiplex PCR; TCRdb lists only in-frame clones, some missing. The sample holds fewer than 55,000 clones, roughly 82% seen once. Material for sequencing was blood. These TCRs come from a person between 18 and 69 years old in good health.

This chain links TRBV4-2 with TRBJ2-2, with D tentatively TRBD2 (7 bases). The CDR3 is 18 amino acids. V was clipped by 4 bases and J by 1 base, with 19 bases between them. CDR1 and CDR2 from the germline V gene are LGHNA and YNFKEQ. The CDR3 loop is CASSPTGGLAVNTGELFF. The CDR3 coding sequence is TGTGCCAGCAGCCCCACCGGGGGGCTAGCGGTGAACACCGGGGAGCTGTTTTTT.

This chain links TRBV5-8 with TRBJ2-3, with 8 bases identical to TRBD2. Germline CDR1 is SGHTS and CDR2 is YDEGEE. The CDR3 has 16 residues. J gave up 4 bases and V 4 bases, and 11 bases lay outside the gene matches. The CDR3 reads CASSPSRGVRADTQYF. In DNA, the CDR3 is TGTGCCAGCAGCCCGTCGCGGGGGGTGAGGGCAGATACGCAGTATTTT.

The chain has TRBV7-2 and TRBJ2-5; D unclear. Trimming removed 3 bases from V and 4 bases from J, with 12 bases in between. Germline CDR1 SGHTA, CDR2 FQGNSA. The CDR3 length is 14 residues. Here the CDR3 reads CASSFSERVETQYF. Written as DNA, the CDR3 is TGTGCCAGCAGCTTTTCAGAGAGAGTAGAGACCCAGTACTTC.

The gene calls are TRBV18 and TRBJ2-5; D remains ambiguous. V was cut by 6 bases and J by 4 bases, with 12 bases left in between. Germline loops: CDR1 KGHSH, CDR2 LQKENI. The CDR3 is made up of 13 amino acids. CDR3 loop: CASSADPRETQYF. The CDR3, as DNA: TGTGCCAGCTCCGCGGACCCACGAGAGACCCAGTACTTC.

This clone was seen at least ten times. The gene calls are TRBV20-1 and TRBJ1-1, with D maybe TRBD1 (6 bases). The germline V gene has CDR1 DFQATT and CDR2 SNEGSKA (reference sequence). This CDR3 has 11 residues. Trimming took 3 bases from V and 7 from J, leaving 9 bases between them. CDR3 in DNA: TGCAGTGCTAGGGGGGCGGTTGAAGCTTTCTTT. It codes for CSARGAVEAFF.

This clone has more than one count but fewer than ten. This chain joins TRBV5-6 and TRBJ1-1, with D tentatively TRBD1 (6 bases). Germline values: CDR1 SGHDT, CDR2 YYEEEE. This CDR3 contains 13 residues. Trimming shortened V by 4 bases and J by 3 bases, and 10 bases separated the two germline ends. The CDR3 loop is CASSLTGYTEAFF. The CDR3 region has the DNA TGTGCCAGCAGCCTAACAGGGTACACTGAAGCTTTCTTT.

The rearrangement links TRBV27 to TRBJ2-5; 9 bases match TRBD1. The CDR3 runs 14 residues. Germline V CDR1 and CDR2: MNHEY, SMNVEV (reference sequence). Trimming cost V 5 bases and J 2 bases; bases outside gene matches: 3. The CDR3 sequence: CASSMTGGQETQYF. The CDR3 region has the DNA TGTGCCAGCAGTATGACAGGGGGACAAGAGACCCAGTACTTC.

This chain uses TRBV6-9 with TRBJ2-7; 7 positions agree with TRBD2. Germline loops: CDR1 MNHGY, CDR2 SVAAGI. V lost 5 bases to trimming and J lost 1 base; unmatched junction nucleotides: 11. CDR3 length: 16 residues. The CDR3 DNA reads TGTGCCAGCAGTGAAAATCCGGGGGGAACTTCCTACGAGCAGTACGTC. Translation gives CASSENPGGTSYEQYV.

The chain recombines TRBV21-1 with TRBJ1-4; TRBD1, as called in the table, went unchecked against the DNA. TRBV21-1 represents a pseudogene. There are 15 residues in the CDR3. The CDR3 sequence is CASSPDRGLNEKLFF. The CDR3 region has the DNA TGTGCCAGCAGCCCAGACAGGGGTCTTAATGAAAAACTGTTTTTT.